The rows below give T cell receptor beta chains drawn from one sample of a study of blood T cell repertoires in COVID-19. Sequenced by immunoSEQ multiplex PCR; TCRdb stores in-frame clones only, minus some. This sample has around 320,000 clones, with approximately 90% found just once. Sequencing used peripheral blood. These receptor sequences come from a man aged 18-30 years with active or convalescent COVID-19. The conserved cysteine and the conserved F or W are not part of the CDR3 here. D genes are given only for firm matches.

>NA|TRBV14|TRBJ1-3
ASSQELRRDTIY
>NA|TRBV9|TRBJ1-4
ASSMGLGSNEKLF
>TRBD2|TRBV4-2|TRBJ2-3
ASSQVSIEREPDTQY
>NA|TRBV7-9|TRBJ1-3
ASNVVFGQSEYSGNTIY
>TRBD1|TRBV28|TRBJ2-7
ASRQYRGPQYEQY
>TRBD2|TRBV6-4|TRBJ2-1
ASSRTSGVNNEQF
>NA|TRBV28|TRBJ1-3
ASRQGIPSGNTIY
>TRBD1|TRBV20-1|TRBJ2-7
TMGQGYEQY
>NA|TRBV5-1|TRBJ2-7
ASSLVAFVRSSLSRYEQY
>NA|TRBV5-8|TRBJ1-3
ASRRNTIY
>NA|TRBV10-2|TRBJ1-2
ASSEFAGPLNWRNYGYT
>NA|TRBV6-1|TRBJ1-1
ASSDLSGSGYTEAF
>NA|TRBV29-1|TRBJ2-7
SVVSRGIYEQY
>TRBD1|TRBV19|TRBJ2-7
ASSTTPGTGIYEQY
>TRBD1|TRBV27|TRBJ2-4
ASSPGTVAKNIQY
>NA|TRBV7-3|TRBJ2-1
ASSLRDSPYNEQF
>TRBD2|TRBV10-3|TRBJ2-2
AISGLAGATGELF
>NA|TRBV28|TRBJ1-5
ASYSNQPQH
>TRBD2|TRBV6-5|TRBJ2-7
ASSILAGASKN
>NA|TRBV29-1|TRBJ2-1
SPHLRPGLSSYNEQF
>NA|TRBV2|TRBJ1-1
ASSVFEDTEAF
>TRBD1|TRBV7-8|TRBJ1-5
ASSSPGGDQPQH
>TRBD1|TRBV28|TRBJ2-2
ASSLYVGGGGELF
>NA|TRBV25-1|TRBJ1-2
ASSERRQQVGGYT
>TRBD2|TRBV2|TRBJ2-7
ASSAISSGGHEQY
>NA|TRBV5-6|TRBJ1-4
ASSLSIGFLTEKLF
>NA|TRBV6-5|TRBJ1-2
ASSGELSSYGYT
>NA|TRBV6-1|TRBJ2-5
ASSEARHQY
>TRBD1|TRBV5-6|TRBJ2-1
ASSSGQRYNNEQF
>NA|TRBV4-3|TRBJ2-7
ASSLNIDSYEQY
>TRBD2|TRBV7-2|TRBJ2-4
ASSRDSGTSKQY
>NA|TRBV19|TRBJ1-5
ASSRRDNQPQH